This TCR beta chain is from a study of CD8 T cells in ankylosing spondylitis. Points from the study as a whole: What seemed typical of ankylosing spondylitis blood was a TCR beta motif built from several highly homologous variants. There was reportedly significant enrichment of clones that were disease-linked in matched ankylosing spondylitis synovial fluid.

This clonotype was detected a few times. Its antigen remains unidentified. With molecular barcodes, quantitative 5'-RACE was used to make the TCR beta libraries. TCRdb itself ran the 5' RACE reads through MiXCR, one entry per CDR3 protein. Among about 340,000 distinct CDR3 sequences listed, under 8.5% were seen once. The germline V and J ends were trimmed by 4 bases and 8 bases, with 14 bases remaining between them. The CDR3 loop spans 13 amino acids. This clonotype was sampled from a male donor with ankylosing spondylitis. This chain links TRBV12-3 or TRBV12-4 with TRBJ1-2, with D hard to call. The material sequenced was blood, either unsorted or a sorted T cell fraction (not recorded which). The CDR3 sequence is CASSSELVGGYTF. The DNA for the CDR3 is TGTGCCAGCAGTTCTGAGCTGGTCGGGGGCTACACCTTC.